This T cell receptor beta chain was recorded in a study of cytomegalovirus exposure and HLA in healthy donors (dated by TCRdb to about 2017). Regarding the research as a whole: According to an earlier analysis of several hundred of the donors, some 180 million T cells yielded approximately 120 million unique TCR beta sequences and about 300 Gb of sequence data. The study aimed to test whether signatures of past pathogen exposure could be identified by cataloging public T cell receptors. Because of strong linkage in the cohort, roughly five DR-DQ haplotypes were treated as single units for association and clustering. To decide whether each TCR beta V gene segment behaved as functional or pseudogenic, an earlier analysis of nearly 600 of the donors relied on high-throughput TCR beta sequencing. To predict cytomegalovirus infection status, the study combined high-throughput TCR immunosequencing, statistical association of individual TCRs with disease status, and machine learning. In the later analysis, no new phenotypic data were used to find candidate immune exposures; instead, reliance was placed on TCR beta sequences and their occurrence across donors. Among 300 to 450 genotyped donors of the cohort, an average of about 240,000 unique TCR beta nucleotide sequences were sequenced per donor, around 20% of them non-productive. Around 320 gigabases of sequencing data and tens of millions of unique TCR sequences were included in an early release covering 550 to 800 HLA-typed donors. In addition to the first cohort of several hundred subjects, a separate validation cohort of approximately 120 different subjects was used. Every discovery cohort repertoire had been produced on one sequencing platform. Donor age, sex, ethnicity and CMV serostatus were collected together with the repertoire data. Typing coverage varied by locus: about 620-630 donors for A, B, C, DRB1 and DQB1; some 520 for DQA1; 606 for DPA1; fewer than 480 for DPB1. Of the roughly 400 genotyped donors, 75% to 85% were placed in the genetic ancestry cluster associated with self-reported Caucasian donors. The T cell repertoires of 700 or so subjects were profiled by immunosequencing and related to cytomegalovirus serostatus. A later genetic analysis took genome-wide SNP genotypes for about 65% of the 666 donors and used that subset as a discovery cohort. Class I and class II HLA loci were covered by the typing at four-digit resolution. In a later analysis, previously published TCR beta repertoires from 600 to 850 donors were re-analyzed and high-resolution HLA genotyping was added so that TCR occurrence patterns could be studied. Study-level results and caveats: CMV serostatus was the only immune exposure information available for the cohort. V-gene and J-gene trimming of TCR beta chains was associated with a missense DCLRE1C variant in a later genetic analysis, and the association was replicated in an independent cohort. In a later analysis, the rate of TCR association differed among HLA loci, with DRB1 alleles having the most associated TCRs and HLA-C alleles having the fewest. Presence/absence analyses assumed roughly uniform sequencing depth across donors, an assumption that may not hold. A cluster of highly shared sequence variants was judged likely to be a technical artifact of the sequencing pipeline. Compared with the roughly 600-donor mean, donors in an Asian-associated ancestry cluster had fewer N-insertions in productive TCRs, according to a later genetic analysis. In vitro tests confirmed that three of the cytomegalovirus-associated TCR beta chains recognize cytomegalovirus antigens. Linkage disequilibrium might explain the correlated functional status among segregating V segments, but an unknown experimental factor could not be excluded. Some IMGT-functional V segments, including TRBV6-2 and TRBV6-3, could not be told apart with the 87-base-pair reads, so those segments were excluded. This cohort had only TCR beta chains sequenced, and the lack of alpha or paired-chain data limited which features could be detected. At a false discovery rate of 0.05, a later analysis linked under 20,000 TCR beta sequences to specific HLA alleles. According to a later analysis, most CMV-associated TCR beta chains appeared to be HLA-restricted, and the HLA associations seemed to be driven largely by CMV exposure. A further reported finding was that TCR beta sequences accurately predicted the HLA-A and HLA-B alleles for most subjects in the first cohort. When HLA alleles, especially DR and DQ, strongly co-occurred, TCR associations were difficult to assign to individual alleles. Because counts were too low, seventeen rarely observed V segments, including chromosome 9 orphons, were excluded from the earlier analysis of 500 to 700 of the donors. The study gave a list of around 170 TCR beta chains associated with cytomegalovirus. A later analysis found that HLA-associated TCR beta chains were more clonally expanded and had lower generation probabilities than equally common non-associated chains. According to a later analysis, parvovirus B19, influenza, CMV and Epstein-Barr virus appeared linked to several top co-occurrence clusters. It was suggested by the authors that the approach could potentially be generalized to other disease states and immunological phenotypes. In both the original and validation cohorts, the classifier was reported to diagnose cytomegalovirus status with high specificity and sensitivity. HLA typing was unavailable for some donors at each locus, so association tests used only the typed subset. Broadly in line with IMGT annotations, most TCR beta V segments showed up in productive rearrangements about 90% or about 30% of the time in an earlier analysis of around 550 of the donors. Most TCR sequences were observed very rarely across donors, whereas some public TCRs were present in many individuals.

There are 15 amino acids in the CDR3, from cysteine to phenylalanine inclusive. The retained sequence is limited to the CDR3, 45 bases, with the frame set at the first base. The germline V gene sets CDR1 to SGDLS and CDR2 to YYNGEE. Relative to germline, V is missing 4 bases and J is missing 2 bases, with 5 bases of the junction outside any gene match. The cohort was made up of about 670 healthy bone marrow donors. At the time of sampling, every cohort member was nominally healthy, though immune exposures that went unrecorded were likely present. The donor was CMV seropositive and belonged to the group of 250 to 300 seropositive cohort members. Every donor gave a peripheral blood sample, and the peripheral blood mononuclear cells from that sample were used for TCR beta sequencing. Genomic DNA was extracted from the blood cell samples with the Qiagen DNeasy Blood Extraction Kit. With respect to this clone: It has no known antigen specificity. Base qualities were left out, and no much larger clone turns up one base away.

The protocol used for the library was the immunoSEQ multiplex PCR assay. For the multiplex PCR, a mixture combining 60 forward primers for TCR Vbeta segments and 13 reverse primers for TCR Jbeta segments was used. The CDR3 region of rearranged TCR beta genes was amplified from genomic DNA by a multiplex PCR assay. On the Illumina HiSeq System, the amplified TCR beta libraries were sequenced as 87-base-pair reads. The original pipeline was this. A later analysis counted about 76 million unique TCR beta chains across the 650 to 800 repertoires, and some 11 million of these chains were shared by at least two donors. Raw reads were error-corrected and collapsed into unique sequences with a nearest-neighbor algorithm that merged closely related sequences to remove PCR and sequencing errors. CDR3 sequences were aligned to IMGT reference sequences to assign V, D and J gene segments. Each retained sequence needed at least a six-nucleotide match to both a V gene segment and a J gene segment. Rearrangements were called productive when the CDR3 lacked stop codons and stayed in frame with V and J; all others were non-productive. Following IMGT convention, CDR3 was defined as the stretch from the second conserved V-encoded cysteine to the conserved J-encoded phenylalanine. The earlier analysis of roughly 590 of the donors excluded sequences that lacked an unambiguous match to a single V gene segment. In an earlier analysis of some 590 of the donors, a V segment was called functional when productive rearrangements were above 56.7%, and segregating when the standard deviation between donors exceeded 5%. A statistical classification framework was developed to diagnose cytomegalovirus status using the catalog of TCR beta chain sequences. A later analysis assigned V and J genes by comparing TCR nucleotide sequences with IMGT/GENE-DB human TR gene sequences. A later analysis assigned CDR3 sequences and most-parsimonious VDJ recombination scenarios with the TCRdist pipeline. In a later analysis, each TCR beta chain was defined by its CDR3 amino acid sequence together with its V-gene family, and reads lacking a unique V-gene family were excluded. In a later analysis, around 650 highly shared, low-generation-probability nucleotide sequences were removed to address suspected cross-contamination and a sequencing artifact. A later analysis calculated a clonal expansion index for each public chain from normalized within-repertoire ranks of inferred template counts. A later analysis computed generation probabilities with a VDJ recombination model fitted to out-of-frame rearrangements, and checked the results against IGoR. In a later analysis, hypergeometric tests were used to score TCR-TCR, TCR-HLA and TCR-CMV co-occurrence, with a repertoire-size bias correction applied to TCR pairs. In a later analysis, false discovery rates were estimated by permuting HLA or CMV assignments 20 times. In a later analysis, co-occurring TCRs were grouped using DBSCAN, with TCRdist sequence similarity added in when clustering inside HLA-allele-positive subsets. Repertoires with fewer than 30,000 or more than 120,000 public chains, plus five repertoires with anomalous nucleotide sharing, were excluded from co-occurrence clustering. The clones in this table, taken by TCRdb from immuneACCESS, are in-frame only. Not every clone is retained; where verified, under half of the shortfall comes from an unresolved V gene, and the cause of the rest is unknown. Clone size and V and J calls were adopted from that table, with D and trimming inferred from the DNA. For this sample the table gives over 75,000 clones, of which roughly 86% were detected only once. The biggest ten clones account for 8% to 10% of the sample.

Sample: PBMCs. Rearrangement joined TRBV9 to TRBJ1-2, with 10 central nucleotides matching TRBD1. The receptor was derived from a man younger than 40 in good health and CMV-seropositive. The CDR3 has the sequence CASSPRDRGNYGYTF. The nucleotides are TGTGCCAGCAGCCCCCGGGACAGGGGAAACTATGGCTACACCTTC. When the CDR3 is completed using the reference TRBV9 and TRBJ1-2 genes on either side, the full variable domain is DSGVTQTPKHLITATGQRVTLRCSPRSGDLSVYWYQQSLDQGLQFLIQYYNGEERAKGNILERFSAQQFPDLHSELNLSSLELGDSALYFCASSPRDRGNYGYTFGSGTRLTVV.